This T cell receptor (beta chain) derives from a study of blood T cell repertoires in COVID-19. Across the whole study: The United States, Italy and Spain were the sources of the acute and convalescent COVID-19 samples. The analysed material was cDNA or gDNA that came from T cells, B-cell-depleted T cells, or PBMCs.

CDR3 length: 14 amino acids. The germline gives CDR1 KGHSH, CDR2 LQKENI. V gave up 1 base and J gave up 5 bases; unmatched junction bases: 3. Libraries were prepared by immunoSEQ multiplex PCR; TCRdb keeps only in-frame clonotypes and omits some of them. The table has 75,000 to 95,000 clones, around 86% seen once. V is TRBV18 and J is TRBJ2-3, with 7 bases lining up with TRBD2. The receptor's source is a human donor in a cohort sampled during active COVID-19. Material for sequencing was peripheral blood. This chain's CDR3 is CASSPREGGDTQYF. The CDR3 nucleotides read TGTGCCAGCTCACCACGGGAGGGAGGAGATACGCAGTATTTT.